A selection of T cell receptor beta chains follows, all from one sample in a study of control samples from healthy donors and cancer patients. The data were produced by immunoSEQ multiplex PCR, yet TCRdb's version contains in-frame clones alone and is incomplete. The sample shows approximately 93,000 clones, about 89% of them seen only once. Sequencing used PBMCs. Receptors originate from a woman between 50 and 59 years old with colorectal cancer. CDR3s leave out the opening cysteine and the closing phenylalanine or tryptophan. Clone size is given for some rows only: seen once, a few or many times, or a class if the clone is expanded.

abundance: -
v_gene: TRBV19
j_gene: TRBJ2-2
CDR3aa: ASSSRVNTGELF

abundance: -
v_gene: TRBV7-2
j_gene: TRBJ1-2
CDR3aa: ASSLDRLNLRGYT

abundance: -
v_gene: TRBV5-1
j_gene: TRBJ2-1
CDR3aa: ASSSLRQGDYNEQF

abundance: -
v_gene: TRBV2
j_gene: TRBJ2-3
CDR3aa: ASSKQLSGADTQY

abundance: -
v_gene: TRBV20-1
j_gene: TRBJ2-5
CDR3aa: SASRALRRGGQETQY

abundance: -
v_gene: TRBV6-2/TRBV6-3
j_gene: TRBJ2-3
CDR3aa: ASSYEAGVAPSGTDTQY

abundance: -
v_gene: TRBV7-9
j_gene: TRBJ1-2
CDR3aa: ASSFGQGAGYT

abundance: -
v_gene: TRBV7-8
j_gene: TRBJ1-1
CDR3aa: ASSATYGTEAF

abundance: once
v_gene: TRBV3-1/TRBV3-2
j_gene: TRBJ1-1
CDR3aa: ASSQGGGLGRGAQTEAF

abundance: -
v_gene: TRBV2
j_gene: TRBJ2-5
CDR3aa: ASRPWTGRETQY

abundance: -
v_gene: TRBV9
j_gene: TRBJ2-1
CDR3aa: ASSAHGGGQGYNEQF

abundance: -
v_gene: TRBV5-1
j_gene: TRBJ1-4
CDR3aa: ASREPGANEKLF

abundance: -
v_gene: TRBV15
j_gene: TRBJ2-1
CDR3aa: ATSRDTASYNEQF

abundance: few
v_gene: TRBV29-1
j_gene: TRBJ1-1
CDR3aa: SASYRVNTEAF

abundance: few
v_gene: TRBV6-2/TRBV6-3
j_gene: TRBJ1-1
CDR3aa: ASSYIYNTEAF

abundance: -
v_gene: TRBV14
j_gene: TRBJ1-1
CDR3aa: ASSPLLTGATEAF

abundance: -
v_gene: TRBV21-1
j_gene: TRBJ2-2
CDR3aa: ASSKGQSTGELF

abundance: -
v_gene: TRBV7-2
j_gene: TRBJ1-6
CDR3aa: ASSRGGNSPLH

abundance: -
v_gene: TRBV6-1
j_gene: TRBJ1-3
CDR3aa: ASSPGENTIY

abundance: -
v_gene: TRBV27
j_gene: TRBJ1-6
CDR3aa: ASSLAPTGVNSPLH

abundance: once
v_gene: TRBV4-1
j_gene: TRBJ1-3
CDR3aa: ASSPTTRGSSGNTIY

abundance: -
v_gene: TRBV6-1
j_gene: TRBJ1-4
CDR3aa: ASSVGVRRLTLATNEKLF

abundance: -
v_gene: TRBV6-2/TRBV6-3
j_gene: TRBJ2-5
CDR3aa: ASSYGETQY

abundance: -
v_gene: TRBV4-1
j_gene: TRBJ1-2
CDR3aa: ASSPGGRPQRSYT

abundance: -
v_gene: TRBV5-1
j_gene: TRBJ1-1
CDR3aa: ASSLAGPPDTEAF

abundance: -
v_gene: TRBV5-6
j_gene: TRBJ1-1
CDR3aa: ASSLNPTGRNTEAF

abundance: -
v_gene: TRBV6-1
j_gene: TRBJ1-4
CDR3aa: ASSEIDRANEKLF

abundance: -
v_gene: TRBV14
j_gene: TRBJ2-6
CDR3aa: ASSSRTPGANVLT

abundance: -
v_gene: TRBV7-9
j_gene: TRBJ2-3
CDR3aa: ASSSDRTTDTQY

abundance: -
v_gene: TRBV7-3
j_gene: TRBJ2-5
CDR3aa: ASSPGQQETQY

abundance: -
v_gene: TRBV15
j_gene: TRBJ2-3
CDR3aa: ATYPGGGPITDTQY

abundance: -
v_gene: TRBV4-3
j_gene: TRBJ2-4
CDR3aa: ASSPDRGDIQY

abundance: -
v_gene: TRBV6-2/TRBV6-3
j_gene: TRBJ2-2
CDR3aa: ASTPILAATGELF

abundance: -
v_gene: TRBV25-1
j_gene: TRBJ2-6
CDR3aa: ASSPGDGANVLT

abundance: -
v_gene: TRBV4-3
j_gene: TRBJ2-2
CDR3aa: ASSQGSGVTGELF

abundance: -
v_gene: TRBV4-1
j_gene: TRBJ1-1
CDR3aa: ASSLAVMNTEAF

abundance: -
v_gene: TRBV25-1
j_gene: TRBJ1-2
CDR3aa: ASSDPPHGYT

abundance: -
v_gene: TRBV28
j_gene: TRBJ2-1
CDR3aa: ASRALRGGYNEQF

abundance: -
v_gene: TRBV2
j_gene: TRBJ1-4
CDR3aa: ASAPGRRNEKLF

abundance: -
v_gene: TRBV30
j_gene: TRBJ1-1
CDR3aa: AWSATGGITEAF

abundance: -
v_gene: TRBV6-5
j_gene: TRBJ1-2
CDR3aa: ASSRTGAAYGYT

abundance: -
v_gene: TRBV19
j_gene: TRBJ2-3
CDR3aa: ASSRDRVLGDTQY

abundance: -
v_gene: TRBV4-1
j_gene: TRBJ1-2
CDR3aa: ASSQDGEGGYT

abundance: -
v_gene: TRBV27
j_gene: TRBJ2-3
CDR3aa: ASRTGAVDTQY

abundance: -
v_gene: TRBV2
j_gene: TRBJ1-3
CDR3aa: ASRAVNSGNTIY

abundance: once
v_gene: TRBV6-6
j_gene: TRBJ1-4
CDR3aa: ASSLGQGDEKLF

abundance: few
v_gene: TRBV6-5
j_gene: TRBJ1-2
CDR3aa: ASSYRDGFYGYT

abundance: medium-sized
v_gene: TRBV28
j_gene: TRBJ2-4
CDR3aa: ASSFLTGENIQY

abundance: -
v_gene: TRBV27
j_gene: TRBJ1-2
CDR3aa: ASSLTQGVYGYT

abundance: -
v_gene: TRBV6-5
j_gene: TRBJ1-2
CDR3aa: ASSPTPAGDYGYT

abundance: -
v_gene: TRBV5-5
j_gene: TRBJ2-1
CDR3aa: ASSLARAGLPLYNEQF

abundance: once
v_gene: TRBV6-5
j_gene: TRBJ1-1
CDR3aa: ASNEGLNTEAF

abundance: -
v_gene: TRBV6-6
j_gene: TRBJ2-4
CDR3aa: ASSITPDSNIQY

abundance: -
v_gene: TRBV4-3
j_gene: TRBJ1-6
CDR3aa: ASRLRNSPLH